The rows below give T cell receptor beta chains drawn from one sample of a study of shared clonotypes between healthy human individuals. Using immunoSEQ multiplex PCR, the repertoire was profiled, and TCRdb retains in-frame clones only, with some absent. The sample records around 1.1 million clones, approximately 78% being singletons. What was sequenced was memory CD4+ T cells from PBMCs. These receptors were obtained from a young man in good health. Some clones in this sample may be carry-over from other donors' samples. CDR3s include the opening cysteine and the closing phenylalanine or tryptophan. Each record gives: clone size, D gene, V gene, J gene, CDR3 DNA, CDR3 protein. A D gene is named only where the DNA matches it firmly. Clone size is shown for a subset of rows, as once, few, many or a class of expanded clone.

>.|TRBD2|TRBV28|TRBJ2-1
TGTGCCAGCAGCGCCGGGACTAGCGGACACAATGAGCAGTTCTTC
CASSAGTSGHNEQFF
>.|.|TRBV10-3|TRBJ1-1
TGTGCCATCAGGGTAACAGTAACTACTGAAGCTTTCTTT
CAIRVTVTTEAFF
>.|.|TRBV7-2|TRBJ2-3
TGTGCCAGCAGCTTATTCAAGGGATCGGGAGATACGCAGTATTTT
CASSLFKGSGDTQYF
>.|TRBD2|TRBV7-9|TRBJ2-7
TGTGCCAGCAGCCCATGGCGGGAGGAGGTCTACGAGCAGTACTTC
CASSPWREEVYEQYF
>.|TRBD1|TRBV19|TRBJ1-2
TGTGCCACCCGGGACAGGGGGAATGGCTACACCTTC
CATRDRGNGYTF
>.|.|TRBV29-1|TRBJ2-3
TGCAGCGTTGGGGGGGGCTCAGATACGCAGTATTTT
CSVGGGSDTQYF
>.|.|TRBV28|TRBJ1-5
TGTGCCAGCAGTTTACAGGATCAGCCCCAGCATTTT
CASSLQDQPQHF
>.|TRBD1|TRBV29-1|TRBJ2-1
TGCAGCGTGGGGACAGGATACAATGAGCAGTTCTTC
CSVGTGYNEQFF
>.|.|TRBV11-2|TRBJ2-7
TGTGCCAGCAGCTTATTTTACAGTTACGAGCAGTACTTC
CASSLFYSYEQYF
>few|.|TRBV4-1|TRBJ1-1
TGCGCCAGCATCCTAAGGGTGGAGGACTCTGATCGGTTTGGGGCTTTCTTT
CASILRVEDSDRFGAFF
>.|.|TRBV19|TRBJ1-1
TGTGCCAGTAGTATGGTCGCAGGGAACACTGAAGCTTTCTTT
CASSMVAGNTEAFF
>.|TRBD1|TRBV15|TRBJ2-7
TGTGCCACCAGCAGATTAGACAGGGCCGCCTACGAGCAGTACTTC
CATSRLDRAAYEQYF
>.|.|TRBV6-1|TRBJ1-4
TGTGCCGGCAGTACCCCCTTCCAAAAACTGTTTTTT
CAGSTPFQKLFF
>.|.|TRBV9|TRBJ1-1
TGTGCCAGCAGCGTAGAGGGGGGCACTGAAGCTTTCTTT
CASSVEGGTEAFF
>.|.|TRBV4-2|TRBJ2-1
TGTGCCAGCAGCCAAGTAGCAGACTCCTACAATGAGCAGTTCTTC
CASSQVADSYNEQFF
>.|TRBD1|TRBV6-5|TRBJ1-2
TGTGCCAGCAGTGGGGGACAGGCGGCTGGCTACACCTTC
CASSGGQAAGYTF
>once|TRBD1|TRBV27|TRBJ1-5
TGTGCCAGCAGCCGATACAGGGGGAGCAATCAGCCCCAGCATTTT
CASSRYRGSNQPQHF
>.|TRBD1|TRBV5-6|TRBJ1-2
TGTGCCAGCAGCTCGGGACAGGCCAGAGGCTACACCTTC
CASSSGQARGYTF
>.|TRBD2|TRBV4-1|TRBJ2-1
TGCGCCAGCAGCCAAGCTAGCGGGAGGCAAAACAATGAGCAGTTCTTC
CASSQASGRQNNEQFF
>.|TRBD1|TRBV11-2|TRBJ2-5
TGTGCCAGCAGCTTAGAGCGACAGGGTGCGGTAGAGACCCAGTACTTC
CASSLERQGAVETQYF
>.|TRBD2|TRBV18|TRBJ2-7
TGTGCCAGCTCACCAACTAGCGGGAGAAGTGCCTACGAGCAGTACTTC
CASSPTSGRSAYEQYF
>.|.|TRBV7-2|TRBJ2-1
TGTGCCAGCAGCTTAGATCCCCGGGGCCCAACCCAGTTCTTC
CASSLDPRGPTQFF
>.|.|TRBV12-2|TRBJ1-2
TGTGCAAGTCGCTTCCACCCACCGGGACAGGGGGCGCGAGGCTACACCTTC
CASRFHPPGQGARGYTF
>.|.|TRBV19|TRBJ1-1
TGTGCCAGTAGTATTTCGCGGGATAACACTGAAGCTTTCTTT
CASSISRDNTEAFF
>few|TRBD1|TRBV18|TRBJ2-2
TGTGCCAGCTCACCACCTTGGGGGACAGGGGATTCCGGGGAGCTGTTTTTT
CASSPPWGTGDSGELFF
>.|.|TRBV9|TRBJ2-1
TGTGCCAGCAGCGTAGCCCCGGCTAGCTACAATGAGCAGTTCTTC
CASSVAPASYNEQFF
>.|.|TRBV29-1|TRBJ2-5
TGCAGCGTTGGGGTGGGGATGGTAGGGCAGGGAGAGACCCAGTACTTC
CSVGVGMVGQGETQYF
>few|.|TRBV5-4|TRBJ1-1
TGTGCCAGCAGCCCGTTTGGCGGGCAAGCTTTCTTT
CASSPFGGQAFF
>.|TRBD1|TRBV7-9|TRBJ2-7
TGTGCCAGCAGCCCGACAGGGAGCTCCTACGAGCAGTACTTC
CASSPTGSSYEQYF
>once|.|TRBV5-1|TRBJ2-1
TGCGCCAGCAGCTTGTCGAGCGGATCCCCTGAGCAGTTCTTC
CASSLSSGSPEQFF
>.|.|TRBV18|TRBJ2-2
TGTGCCAGCTCACCACCTGGACGGAACACCGGGGAGCTGTTTTTT
CASSPPGRNTGELFF
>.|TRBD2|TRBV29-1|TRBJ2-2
TGCAGCGCGGGCACTAGCGGGACCGCCGGGGAGCTGTTTTTT
CSAGTSGTAGELFF
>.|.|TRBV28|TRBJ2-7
TGTGCCAGCAGTTTGGGACATCGAGGGGAGTACTTC
CASSLGHRGEYF
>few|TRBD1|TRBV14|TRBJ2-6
TGTGCCAGCAGCCTTCGGACAGGGGGGAACTCTGGGGCCAACGTCCTGACTTTC
CASSLRTGGNSGANVLTF
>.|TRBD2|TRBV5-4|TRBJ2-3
TGTGCCAGCAACCTACTAGCGGGAGGAGAGTCAGATACGCAGTATTTT
CASNLLAGGESDTQYF
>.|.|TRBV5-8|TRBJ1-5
TGTGCCAGCAGCCGAAAGACGACAGGCGGTCAGCCCCAGCATTTT
CASSRKTTGGQPQHF
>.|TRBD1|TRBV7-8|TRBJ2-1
TGTGCCAGCAGCTACCAAGGGGGCAGGGTCAATGAGCAGTTCTTC
CASSYQGGRVNEQFF
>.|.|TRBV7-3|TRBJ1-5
TGTGCCAGTAGCCGGGGGGTAGGAGAGCCCCAGCATTTT
CASSRGVGEPQHF
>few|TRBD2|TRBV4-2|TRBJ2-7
TGTGCCAGCAGCCAAGATCATACTAGCGGGAGTTACGAGCAGTACTTC
CASSQDHTSGSYEQYF
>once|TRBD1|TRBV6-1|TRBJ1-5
TGTGCCAGCAGAACGGACAGGAATCAGCCCCAGCATTTT
CASRTDRNQPQHF
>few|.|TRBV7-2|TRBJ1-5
TGTGCCAGCAGCTTAGAATCGCATCAGCCCCAGCATTTT
CASSLESHQPQHF
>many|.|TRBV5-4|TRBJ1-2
TGTGCCAGCAGCCAGGACAATGGGTTATTGAACTATGGCTACACCTTC
CASSQDNGLLNYGYTF
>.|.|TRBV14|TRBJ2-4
TGTGCCAGCCCCAGGGGTGAGGACATTCAGTACTTC
CASPRGEDIQYF
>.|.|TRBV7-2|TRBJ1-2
TGTGCCAGCAGCCCGCGACGGGAAGGGGGTAGTGGCTACACCTTC
CASSPRREGGSGYTF
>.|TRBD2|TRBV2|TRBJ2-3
TGTGCCAGCAGTTCGACTAGCGTCTACACAGATACGCAGTATTTT
CASSSTSVYTDTQYF
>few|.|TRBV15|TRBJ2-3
TGTGCCACGGCCAACACAGATACGCAGTATTTT
CATANTDTQYF
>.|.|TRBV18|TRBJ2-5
TGTGCCAGCTCACCACCGATCCCGGATTTAGGAGAGACCCAGTACTTC
CASSPPIPDLGETQYF
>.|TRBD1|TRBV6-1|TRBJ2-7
TGTGCCAACAGGACAGGGGCCCACGAGCAGTACTTC
CANRTGAHEQYF
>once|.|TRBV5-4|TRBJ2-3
TGTGCCAGCAGCTATCCGGGAACGCCAGATACGCAGTATTTT
CASSYPGTPDTQYF
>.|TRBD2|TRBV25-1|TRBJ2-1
TGTGCCAGCTCCTTAGCGGGAGGCAGGAATGAGCAGTTCTTC
CASSLAGGRNEQFF
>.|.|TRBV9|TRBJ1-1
TGTGCCAGCAGCGTAGGGATGGAAAACACTGAAGCTTTCTTT
CASSVGMENTEAFF
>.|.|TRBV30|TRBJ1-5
TGTGCCTGGAGCGACGACAGGTTCCAGCCCCAGCATTTT
CAWSDDRFQPQHF
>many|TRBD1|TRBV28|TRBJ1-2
TGTGCCAGCAGTCGAGGGGGCGCGGGTGGCTACACCTTC
CASSRGGAGGYTF
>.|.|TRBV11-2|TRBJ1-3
TGTGCCAGCAGTGCAGGGTGGCGAAACACCATATATTTT
CASSAGWRNTIYF
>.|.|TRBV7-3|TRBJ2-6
TGTGCCAGCAGCCCCGGGGCCAACGTCCTGACTTTC
CASSPGANVLTF
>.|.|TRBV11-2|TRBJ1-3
TGTGCCAGCAGTCCAACCCGCGGGGACACCATATATTTT
CASSPTRGDTIYF
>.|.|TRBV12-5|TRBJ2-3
TGTGCTAGTGGTCCGAACACAGATACGCAGTATTTT
CASGPNTDTQYF
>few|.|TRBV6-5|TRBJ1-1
TGTGCCAGCAGTTTGTACAGCGAAGCTTTCTTT
CASSLYSEAFF
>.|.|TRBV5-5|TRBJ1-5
TGTGCCAGCAGCTTACTGGTGAATCAGCCCCAGCATTTT
CASSLLVNQPQHF
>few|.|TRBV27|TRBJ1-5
TGTGCCAGCAGTTTGGAGGGCTGGGATCAGCCCCAGCATTTT
CASSLEGWDQPQHF